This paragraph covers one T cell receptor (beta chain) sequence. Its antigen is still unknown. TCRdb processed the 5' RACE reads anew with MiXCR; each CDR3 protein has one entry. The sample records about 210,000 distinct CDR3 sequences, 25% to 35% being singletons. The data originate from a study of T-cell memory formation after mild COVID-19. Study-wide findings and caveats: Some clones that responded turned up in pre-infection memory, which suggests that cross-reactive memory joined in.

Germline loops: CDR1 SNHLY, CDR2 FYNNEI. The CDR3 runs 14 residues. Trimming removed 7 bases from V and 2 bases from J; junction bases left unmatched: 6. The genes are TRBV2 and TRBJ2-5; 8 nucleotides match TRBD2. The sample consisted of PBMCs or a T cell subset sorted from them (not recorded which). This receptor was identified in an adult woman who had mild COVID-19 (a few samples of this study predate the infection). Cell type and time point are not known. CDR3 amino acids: CASTSGGRQETQYF. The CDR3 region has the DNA TGTGCCAGCACAAGCGGGGGTCGACAAGAGACCCAGTACTTC.